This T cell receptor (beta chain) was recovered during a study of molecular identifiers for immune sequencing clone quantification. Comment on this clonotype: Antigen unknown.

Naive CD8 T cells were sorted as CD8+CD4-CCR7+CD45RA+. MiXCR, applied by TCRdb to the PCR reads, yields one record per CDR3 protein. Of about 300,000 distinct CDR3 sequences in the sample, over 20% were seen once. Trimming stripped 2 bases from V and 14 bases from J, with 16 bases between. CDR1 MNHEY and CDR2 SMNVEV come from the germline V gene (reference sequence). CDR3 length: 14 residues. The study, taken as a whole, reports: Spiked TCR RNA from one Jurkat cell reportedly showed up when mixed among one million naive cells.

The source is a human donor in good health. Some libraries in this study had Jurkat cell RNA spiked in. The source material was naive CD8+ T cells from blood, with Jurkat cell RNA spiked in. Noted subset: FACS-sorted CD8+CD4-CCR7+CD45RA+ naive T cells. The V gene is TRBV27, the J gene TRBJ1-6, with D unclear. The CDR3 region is CASSLMVAALALHF. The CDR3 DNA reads TGTGCCAGCAGTTTAATGGTCGCCGCTCTGGCCCTCCACTTT.